This T cell receptor (beta chain) stems from a study of blood T cell repertoires in COVID-19. Study overall: The study drew acute and convalescent COVID-19 samples from the United States, Italy and Spain.

Per the germline V gene, CDR1 is SNHLY and CDR2 is FYNNEI. Trimming pared 7 bases from V and 6 bases from J, leaving 10 bases between. The CDR3 length is 12 residues. Per the study methods: How many nucleated cells were present was estimated from reference gene primer amplification. Produced via immunoSEQ multiplex PCR; TCRdb's table is partial and in-frame only. Clone size and V and J calls were adopted from that table, with D and trimming inferred from the DNA. Of about 75,000 clones in the sample, more than 65% were seen once. V and J are TRBV2 and TRBJ2-4; D gene ambiguous. The sample consisted of peripheral blood. The TCR was taken from a woman aged 45-59 years with acute or convalescent COVID-19. The CDR3 sequence is CASIVRGNIQYF. The CDR3 DNA reads TGTGCCAGCATCGTGAGAGGAAACATTCAGTACTTC.